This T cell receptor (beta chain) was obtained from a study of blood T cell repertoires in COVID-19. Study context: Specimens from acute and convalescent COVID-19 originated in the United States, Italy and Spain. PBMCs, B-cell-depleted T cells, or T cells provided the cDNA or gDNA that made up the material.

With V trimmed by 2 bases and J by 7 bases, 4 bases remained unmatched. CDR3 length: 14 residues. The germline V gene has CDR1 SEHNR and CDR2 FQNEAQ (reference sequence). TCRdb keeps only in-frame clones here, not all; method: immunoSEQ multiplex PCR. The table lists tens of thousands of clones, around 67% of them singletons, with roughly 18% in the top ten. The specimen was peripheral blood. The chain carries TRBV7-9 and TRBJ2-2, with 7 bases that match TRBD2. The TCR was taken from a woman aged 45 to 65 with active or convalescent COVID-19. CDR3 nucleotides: TGTGCCAGCAGCTTATGGCGGGAGAACGGGGAGCTGTTTTTT. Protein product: CASSLWRENGELFF.